The present T cell receptor beta chain was sequenced within a study of shared clonotypes between healthy human individuals. This CDR3 region has 15 residues. V lost 3 bases, J lost 1 base, and 3 bases stayed unmatched. Germline values: CDR1 MDHEN, CDR2 SYDVKM. Broader study findings: A generally larger estimated richness was seen in naive subsets than in memory subsets.

TCRdb's copy holds only in-frame clones and misses some; the assay was immunoSEQ multiplex PCR. The sample lists 600,000 to 800,000 clones; over 55% were seen once. Concerning this clone itself: As yet, its antigen is unknown.

The rearrangement joins TRBV28 to TRBJ2-1, with 7 bases fitting TRBD1. This TCR was sampled from a woman aged 25-40 years in good health. The specimen sequenced was memory CD4+ T cells sorted from blood. Subset noted: CD45RA-negative fraction. DNA for the CDR3: TGTGCCAGCAGTTTCGTACAGGGGTCCTACAATGAGCAGTTCTTC. Protein sequence: CASSFVQGSYNEQFF.